A single sample gave rise to the 21 T cell receptor beta chains below, sequenced in a study of shared clonotypes between healthy human individuals. Some clones are missing from TCRdb's copy, which holds only in-frame ones; the method was immunoSEQ multiplex PCR. The sample carries 1 million to 1.3 million clones, around 82% recorded once. The specimen sequenced was memory CD4+ T cells from PBMCs. Stated subset: CD45RA-negative fraction. Receptors were obtained from a man between 18 and 35 years old in good health. Some clones in this sample may be carry-over from other donors' samples.

The V and J genes are TRBV7-2 and TRBJ2-1; possibly TRBD2 for D (6 bases). Trimming shortened V by 1 base and J by 4 bases, and 11 bases separated the two germline ends. Germline CDR1 and CDR2: SGHTA and FQGNSA. This CDR3 contains 15 residues. The CDR3 loop reads CASSLEATSYNEQFF. In nucleotides, the CDR3 is TGTGCCAGCAGCTTAGAAGCGACTAGTTACAATGAGCAGTTCTTC.

The rearrangement links TRBV30 to TRBJ1-2; D unclear. Trimming left V 8 bases short and J 0 bases short, with 7 bases between. The CDR3 consists of 11 residues. CDR1 GTSNPN and CDR2 SVGIG come from the germline V gene (reference sequence). CDR3 in amino acids: CARLSNYGYTF. CDR3 coding DNA: TGTGCCCGACTGTCTAACTATGGCTACACCTTC.

This chain connects TRBV29-1 to TRBJ2-4; D gene uncertain. The CDR3 has 12 residues. Germline CDR1 reads SQVTM; CDR2 reads ANQGSEA. V gave up 8 bases and J gave up 8 bases, with 16 bases separating them. The DNA of the CDR3 is TGCAGCTCTGGGGAAAGGGCGGACATTCAGTACTTC. Protein: CSSGERADIQYF.

This clone was seen just once. The gene calls are TRBV5-1 and TRBJ2-3; TRBD2 matches 10 bases. The ends lost 3 bases at V and 3 bases at J; junction bases unmatched: 1. The CDR3 spans 14 residues. Germline V gene data show CDR1 as SGHRS and CDR2 as YFSETQ. CDR3 DNA sequence: TGCGCCAGCAGCTCACTAGCGGGGACAGATACGCAGTATTTT. Translated: CASSSLAGTDTQYF. Based on the CDR3 plus reference TRBV5-1 and TRBJ2-3, the full variable domain is KAGVTQTPRYLIKTRGQQVTLSCSPISGHRSVSWYQQTPGQGLQFLFEYFSETQRNKGNFPGRFSGRQFSNSRSEMNVSTLELGDSALYLCASSSLAGTDTQYFGPGTRLTVL.

This clone was found a few times. The chain uses TRBV15 and TRBJ2-3; D is unclear. V was shortened by 0 bases and J by 3 bases, with 13 bases between the two germline ends. The CDR3 length is 16 residues. Germline loops: CDR1 LNHNV, CDR2 YYDKDF (reference sequence). CDR3 sequence reads: CATSRDLLQTTDTQYF. Written as DNA, the CDR3 is TGTGCCACCAGCAGAGATCTCTTACAGACGACAGATACGCAGTATTTT.

The rearrangement joins TRBV27 to TRBJ2-1, with 7 bases aligning to TRBD2. The CDR3 length is 15 residues. V dropped 4 bases and J dropped 0; count of bases not matched to a gene: 3. Looked up from germline, CDR1 is MNHEY and CDR2 is SMNVEV (reference sequence). CDR3 protein: CASSSAGTSYNEQFF. As DNA, the CDR3 is TGTGCCAGCAGTTCAGCGGGGACCTCCTACAATGAGCAGTTCTTC.

This sequence joins TRBV5-1 and TRBJ2-3, with 7 nucleotides matching TRBD2. The CDR3 has 14 amino acids. CDR1 is SGHRS, CDR2 YFSETQ, per germline. J was trimmed by 3 bases and V by 3 bases; bases with no gene match: 4. CDR3 amino acids: CASSSGRQTDTQYF. For the CDR3, the DNA is TGCGCCAGCAGCTCCGGGAGGCAGACAGATACGCAGTATTTT.

The chain links TRBV18 to TRBJ1-5; D is undetermined. Per the germline V gene, CDR1 is KGHSH and CDR2 is LQKENI. CDR3 length: 16 amino acids. The V gene lost 0 bases and the J gene lost 0 bases, with 9 bases spanning the gap. The CDR3 DNA reads TGTGCCAGCTCACCACCGGAGGGCTATAGCAATCAGCCCCAGCATTTT. This encodes CASSPPEGYSNQPQHF.

The CDR3 spells CSARKTEAFF. The CDR3 nucleotides read TGCAGTGCTAGAAAGACTGAAGCTTTCTTT. V gene TRBV20-1 combines with J gene TRBJ1-1; D ambiguous. This CDR3 has 10 residues. Per the germline V gene, CDR1 is DFQATT and CDR2 is SNEGSKA (reference sequence). The V gene lost 2 bases and the J gene lost 5 bases, with 3 bases spanning the gap.

The chain has TRBV5-1 and TRBJ1-2; TRBD1 matches 10 bases. The CDR3 is made up of 15 amino acids. Germline V gives CDR1 SGHRS, CDR2 YFSETQ. Unmatched junction bases numbered 5, after V lost 4 bases and J lost 2 bases. Written as DNA, the CDR3 is TGCGCCAGCAGCCCACTGACAGGGGGCAACTATGGCTACACCTTC. This encodes CASSPLTGGNYGYTF.

Regarding this clone: A much larger clone is a single base away; this may be a read error. This chain uses TRBV29-1 with TRBJ2-1; no clear D gene. Germline CDR1 reads SQVTM; CDR2 reads ANQGSEA. The CDR3 is 14 amino acids. CDR3 nucleotides: TGCAGCGTTTCCCCGGTTCTCTCCTACGATGAGCAGTTCTTC. As protein: CSVSPVLSYDEQFF.

The V gene is TRBV5-4, the J gene TRBJ2-2; TRBD2 might be the D (6 bases). V lost 4 bases and J lost 3, with 16 bases in between. The CDR3 has 16 residues. In germline, CDR1 is SGHNT, CDR2 YYREEE (reference sequence). In DNA form, the CDR3 reads TGTGCCAGCAGCCTATCGAGCAGGAGGGACACCGGGGAGCTGTTTTTT. Amino acids: CASSLSSRRDTGELFF.

As for this clone: A much bigger clone sits one base away, suggesting this may be a read error. This chain connects TRBV29-1 to TRBJ2-1; a weak D match, TRBD1 (6 bases). Germline CDR1 and CDR2: SQVTM and ANQGSEA. The CDR3 sequence is 13 residues long. CDR3 DNA: TGCAGCGCACGGACAGACCCCTACAGTGAGCAGTTCTTC. This codes for CSARTDPYSEQFF.

The chain links TRBV27 to TRBJ1-1; D is possibly TRBD1 (6 bases). V shed 4 bases and J shed 1 base, with 13 bases lying between them. The CDR3 has 15 residues. Per germline, CDR1 MNHEY and CDR2 SMNVEV (reference sequence). This CDR3 is CASSSTRRGNTEAFF. Here the CDR3 DNA reads TGTGCCAGCAGTTCAACCCGCAGGGGGAACACTGAAGCTTTCTTT.

With regard to this clone: A clone one base away is much larger, so this may be a read error. The V call is TRBV7-2, the J call TRBJ1-3, with D unresolved. There are 12 residues in the CDR3. CDR1 is SGHTA and CDR2 is FQGNSA in the germline V gene. The CDR3 sequence is CASSSDGNTIHF. In DNA form, the CDR3 reads TGTGCCAGCAGCTCAGATGGAAACACCATACATTTT.

The gene calls are TRBV14 and TRBJ2-6; a weak D match, TRBD1 (5 bases). Germline CDR1 and CDR2: SGHDN and FVKESK. Trimming removed 1 base from V and 1 base from J, with 20 bases in between. The CDR3 is 20 amino acids. The CDR3 DNA follows: TGTGCCAGCAGCCAAGGCATCTCGCCAGGGCTGTGGTCTGGGGCCAACGTCCTGACTTTC. Its translation is CASSQGISPGLWSGANVLTF.

The gene calls are TRBV6-5 and TRBJ2-7, with D perhaps TRBD1 (5 bases). Germline V lookup: CDR1 MNHEY, CDR2 SVGAGI. The CDR3 is 14 amino acids. V was pared by 4 bases and J by 4 bases, with 14 bases between. CDR3 loop: CASSSLWQGYEQYF. The CDR3, as DNA: TGTGCCAGCAGTTCCTTATGGCAGGGTTACGAGCAGTACTTC.

This chain links TRBV18 with TRBJ2-3, with D perhaps being TRBD1 or TRBD2 (5 bases each). This CDR3 spans 17 amino acids. Per germline, CDR1 KGHSH and CDR2 LQKENI. Trimming removed 1 base at V and 2 bases at J, with 16 bases between. CDR3 nucleotide sequence: TGTGCCAGCTCACCACTCCCATCGGGACCGAACACAGATACGCAGTATTTT. This gives the protein CASSPLPSGPNTDTQYF.

The V and J genes are TRBV5-1 and TRBJ1-2; D is uncertain. This CDR3 has 15 amino acids. Trimming took off 0 bases at V and 4 bases at J, with 13 bases between the two ends. Germline loops: CDR1 SGHRS, CDR2 YFSETQ. CDR3 coding DNA: TGCGCCAGCAGCTTGGAAGGACGATTGGGCTATGGCTACACCTTC. Protein product: CASSLEGRLGYGYTF.

This clone was detected only a few times. The chain employs TRBV29-1 and TRBJ2-7; a weak D match, TRBD1 (6 bases). The CDR3 is 13 residues long. CDR1 is SQVTM, CDR2 ANQGSEA, per germline. V lost 5 bases to trimming and J lost 3 bases, with 14 bases between them. CDR3 coding DNA: TGCAGCGTTACATCAGGGGACATCTACGAGCAGTACTTC. As protein: CSVTSGDIYEQYF.

The chain carries TRBV2 and TRBJ2-3; D remains ambiguous. V dropped 5 bases and J dropped 4 bases, with 13 bases sitting between them. The CDR3 length is 14 residues. CDR1 and CDR2 (germline): SNHLY, FYNNEI. CDR3 region: CASSTGSGADTQYF. The CDR3, as DNA: TGTGCCAGCAGTACCGGGTCCGGAGCAGATACGCAGTATTTT.